The next 24 T cell receptor beta chains were all read from a single sample in a study of cytomegalovirus exposure and HLA in healthy donors. Primers: 60 Vbeta forward and 13 Jbeta reverse. The repertoire was sequenced with immunoSEQ multiplex PCR; TCRdb's copy has only in-frame clones and lacks some. The sample has more than 150,000 clones, roughly 79% seen once. Material: PBMCs. Receptor source: a man aged 35-49 years in good health and CMV-seronegative.

The rearrangement links TRBV7-9 to TRBJ2-3; 11 nucleotides align to TRBD2. The V gene end was trimmed by 8 bases and the J gene end by 3 bases; junction bases not matched to a gene: 1. This CDR3 comprises 13 residues. CDR1 is SEHNR and CDR2 is FQNEAQ in the germline V gene (reference sequence). DNA for the CDR3: TGTGCCAGCGGACTAGCGGGTACAGATACGCAGTATTTT. Protein: CASGLAGTDTQYF.

The rearrangement joins TRBV9 to TRBJ2-6, with a possible D match to TRBD2 (6 bases). V lost 5 bases and J lost 4, with 13 bases in between. The CDR3 consists of 15 residues. The germline gives CDR1 SGDLS, CDR2 YYNGEE. The CDR3 loop reads CASRYGGSGANVLTF. The DNA of the CDR3 is TGTGCCAGCAGGTATGGGGGGTCCGGGGCCAACGTCCTGACTTTC. Complete variable domain (other parts from reference TRBV9 and TRBJ2-6): DSGVTQTPKHLITATGQRVTLRCSPRSGDLSVYWYQQSLDQGLQFLIQYYNGEERAKGNILERFSAQQFPDLHSELNLSSLELGDSALYFCASRYGGSGANVLTFGAGSRLTVL.

V and J are TRBV19 and TRBJ1-2; TRBD1 matches at 8 bases. With V trimmed by 6 bases and J by 11 bases, 5 bases remained unmatched. CDR3 length equals 11 residues. Looked up from germline, CDR1 is LNHDA and CDR2 is SQIVND (reference sequence). Written as DNA, the CDR3 is TGTGCCAGTAGCCTGGACAGGGAATACACCTTC. This codes for CASSLDREYTF.

The chain employs TRBV11-2 and TRBJ2-2; 10 bases align to TRBD2. Germline CDR1 is SGHAT and CDR2 is FQNNGV. V trimming: 6 bases; J trimming: 5 bases; junction bases outside the gene matches: 6. The length of the CDR3 is 15 residues. CDR3 sequence: CASSRLAGWTGELFF. Here the CDR3 DNA reads TGTGCCAGCAGTCGACTAGCGGGTTGGACCGGGGAGCTGTTTTTT.

V is TRBV11-1 and J is TRBJ1-2; D uncertain. The V and J ends lost 1 base and 6 bases respectively, with 9 bases between them. Germline CDR1 and CDR2: SGHAT and FQDESV (reference sequence). CDR3 length: 13 residues. In DNA form, the CDR3 reads TGTGCCAGCAGCTTAGGGCCAGGCGATGGCTACACCTTC. The encoded protein is CASSLGPGDGYTF.

This clone was seen a handful of times. This sequence joins TRBV11-2 and TRBJ2-7; TRBD2 agrees at 7 bases. The CDR3 totals 15 residues. The V gene end was trimmed by 3 bases and the J gene end by 0 bases; junction bases not matched to a gene: 5. Germline lookup yields CDR1 SGHAT and CDR2 FQNNGV. CDR3 coding DNA: TGTGCCAGCAGCTTTACAGCGGGGAGCTCCTACGAGCAGTACGTC. This translates into CASSFTAGSSYEQYV.

The gene calls are TRBV27 and TRBJ1-1, with TRBD1 matching 11 bases. The CDR3 runs 14 residues. Unmatched junction bases numbered 2, after V lost 6 bases and J lost 2 bases. CDR1 MNHEY and CDR2 SMNVEV come from the germline V gene (reference sequence). The CDR3 region has the DNA TGTGCCAGCAGCCGGACAGGGGGCAACACTGAAGCTTTCTTT. It specifies CASSRTGGNTEAFF.

The chain is built from TRBV19 and TRBJ2-3, with 14 bases identical to TRBD2. The CDR3 is 16 residues long. V lost 3 bases to trimming and J lost 12 bases; unmatched junction nucleotides: 11. Germline V gives CDR1 LNHDA, CDR2 SQIVND (reference sequence). The CDR3 nucleotides are TGTGCCAGTAGTATCCCTGGGACTAGCGGGAGTGGTAGACAGTATTTT. Amino acid sequence: CASSIPGTSGSGRQYF.

The chain links TRBV19 to TRBJ1-4; D perhaps matches TRBD1 (5 bases). Germline-derived CDR1 and CDR2 are LNHDA and SQIVND (reference sequence). The CDR3 is made up of 14 amino acids. Trimming took off 1 base at V and 8 bases at J, with 11 bases between the two ends. DNA for the CDR3: TGTGCCAGTAGTATAGGCGGGGCGCGGGAAAAACTGTTTTTT. Translation: CASSIGGAREKLFF.

This chain joins TRBV18 and TRBJ2-7, with TRBD1 identical over 7 bases. The germline gives CDR1 KGHSH, CDR2 LQKENI. V trimming: 4 bases; J trimming: 0 bases; junction bases outside the gene matches: 6. This CDR3 is 15 amino acids long. The CDR3 DNA reads as TGTGCCAGCTCACTGGAGACAGGGCCCTCCTACGAGCAGTACGTC. It translates to CASSLETGPSYEQYV.

The chain couples TRBV28 to TRBJ2-5; D is unresolved. The CDR3 covers 11 residues. Trimming took off 7 bases at V and 5 bases at J, with 8 bases between the two ends. Germline assignment: CDR1 MDHEN and CDR2 SYDVKM. The CDR3 DNA reads TGTGCCAGCAACAGTGGGGAGACCCAGTACTTC. Protein sequence: CASNSGETQYF.

This clone was seen once. The rearrangement links TRBV5-1 to TRBJ2-1; tentatively, D is TRBD1 (5 bases). Germline V gene data show CDR1 as SGHRS and CDR2 as YFSETQ. Trimming left V 0 bases short and J 3 bases short, with 7 bases between. The CDR3 sequence is 14 residues long. The CDR3 sequence is CASSLADSYNEQFF. The CDR3 region has the DNA TGCGCCAGCAGCTTGGCCGACAGCTACAATGAGCAGTTCTTC.

This clone has just a few counts. The rearrangement links TRBV5-8 to TRBJ2-1, with D uncertain. Looked up from germline, CDR1 is SGHTS and CDR2 is YDEGEE. The CDR3 loop spans 12 amino acids. Trimming stripped 1 base from V and 9 bases from J, with 8 bases between. The CDR3 nucleotides read TGTGCCAGCAGCTTGTCGAGTGGTGAGCAGTTCTTC. It specifies CASSLSSGEQFF.

This chain connects TRBV18 to TRBJ1-5, with 10 bases that match TRBD1. The J segment lost 4 bases and the V segment lost 6 bases, leaving 6 bases of the junction unmatched. Per the germline V gene, CDR1 is KGHSH and CDR2 is LQKENI. CDR3 length equals 15 residues. CDR3 in amino acids: CASSRGTGANQPQHF. The CDR3 DNA reads TGTGCCAGCTCCCGAGGGACAGGGGCAAATCAGCCCCAGCATTTT.

This clone was seen once. J is TRBJ1-1 and V is TRBV30; D remains unclear. The ends were cut back, 0 bases at V and 1 base at J, with 6 bases in the middle. Germline V gene data show CDR1 as GTSNPN and CDR2 as SVGIG (reference sequence). The CDR3 loop spans 13 amino acids. Here the CDR3 DNA reads TGTGCCTGGAGTGTACTAAGGAACACTGAAGCTTTCTTT. This sequence encodes CAWSVLRNTEAFF. Together with reference TRBV30 and TRBJ1-1, the CDR3 gives the full variable domain: SQTIHQWPATLVQPVGSPLSLECTVEGTSNPNLYWYRQAAGRGLQLLFYSVGIGQISSEVPQNLSASRPQDRQFILSSKKLLLSDSGFYLCAWSVLRNTEAFFGQGTRLTVV.

The V and J genes are TRBV9 and TRBJ2-5; possible D gene TRBD2, 6 bases. The CDR3 is 15 residues long. The V end was cut by 3 bases, the J end by 5 bases, with 17 bases between. Germline V gene sequence: CDR1 SGDLS, CDR2 YYNGEE. CDR3 nucleotides: TGTGCCAGCAGCGAGGGGACTTCTCTCTGGGAGACCCAGTACTTC. This sequence encodes CASSEGTSLWETQYF. Using reference TRBV9 and TRBJ2-5 for the parts outside the CDR3, the full variable domain is DSGVTQTPKHLITATGQRVTLRCSPRSGDLSVYWYQQSLDQGLQFLIQYYNGEERAKGNILERFSAQQFPDLHSELNLSSLELGDSALYFCASSEGTSLWETQYFGPGTRLLVL.

Concerning this clone: The same CDR3 arises from other DNA sequences in this sample as well. The gene calls are TRBV5-1 and TRBJ2-2, with 11 positions matching TRBD2. The ends lost 2 bases at V and 1 base at J; junction bases unmatched: 1. There are 16 residues in the CDR3. Germline V gives CDR1 SGHRS, CDR2 YFSETQ. CDR3 sequence: CASSFLAGGNTGELFF. The DNA of the CDR3 is TGCGCCAGCAGCTTTCTAGCGGGAGGGAACACCGGGGAGCTGTTTTTT.

The rearrangement links TRBV5-1 to TRBJ2-7; TRBD1 agrees at 9 bases. Germline CDR1 is SGHRS and CDR2 is YFSETQ. Germline trimming cut 0 bases from V and 5 bases from J; bases unmatched to any gene: 0. This CDR3 comprises 13 residues. The CDR3 here is CASSLGDRDEQYV. The CDR3 nucleotides are TGCGCCAGCAGCTTGGGGGACAGGGACGAGCAGTACGTC.

About this clone itself: This specimen includes other DNA sequences encoding the same CDR3. V usage is TRBV5-1 and J usage is TRBJ2-5; 11 nucleotides agree with TRBD2. Germline values: CDR1 SGHRS, CDR2 YFSETQ. The J segment lost 1 base and the V segment lost 0 bases, leaving 5 bases of the junction unmatched. This CDR3 spans 17 amino acids. The CDR3 is CASSLERGLAVQETQYF. Written as DNA, the CDR3 is TGCGCCAGCAGCTTGGAAAGGGGACTAGCGGTCCAAGAGACCCAGTACTTC.

The chain has TRBV18 and TRBJ2-6; unclear D gene. The length of the CDR3 is 17 residues. Between the trimmed V and J ends, which lost 3 bases and 0 bases, there was a span of 12 bases. The V gene's germline CDR1 is KGHSH and CDR2 LQKENI. The CDR3 spells CASSPTPPFSGANVLTF. The CDR3 DNA follows: TGTGCCAGCTCACCTACTCCTCCGTTCTCTGGGGCCAACGTCCTGACTTTC.

CDR3: CASSFLQGNTQYF. CDR3 in DNA: TGTGCCAGCAGTTTTTTACAGGGGAATACGCAGTATTTT. The chain joins TRBV27 to TRBJ2-3; TRBD1 agrees at 7 bases. The CDR3 has 13 residues. The J segment lost 7 bases and the V segment lost 3 bases, leaving 4 bases of the junction unmatched. Germline V gives CDR1 MNHEY, CDR2 SMNVEV (reference sequence).

The J gene is TRBJ1-2, the V gene TRBV9, with a weak D call TRBD1 (6 bases). CDR1 is SGDLS, CDR2 YYNGEE, per germline. The CDR3 has 16 amino acids. Trimming cost V 3 bases and J 4 bases, with 19 bases left between them. CDR3 sequence: CASSAYREGAPYGYTF. The CDR3 DNA sequence: TGTGCCAGCAGCGCTTACAGGGAAGGGGCCCCCTATGGCTACACCTTC.

The chain couples TRBV20-1 to TRBJ2-4; D call uncertain. Germline CDR1 reads DFQATT; CDR2 reads SNEGSKA (reference sequence). The V gene lost 4 bases and the J gene lost 12 bases, with 13 bases spanning the gap. This CDR3 is 11 amino acids long. CDR3 nucleotides: TGCAGTGCTATCCCCCGGCACAGTCAGTACTTC. This gives the protein CSAIPRHSQYF.

The chain links TRBV27 to TRBJ1-4, with D perhaps TRBD1 (6 bases). CDR1 and CDR2 (germline): MNHEY, SMNVEV (reference sequence). With 5 bases removed from V and 4 bases from J, the gap between germline ends came to 17 bases. The CDR3 contains 16 residues. The CDR3 spells CASSLRGEGVNEKLFF. For the CDR3, the DNA is TGTGCCAGCAGTCTTAGGGGGGAGGGAGTTAATGAAAAACTGTTTTTT.